The clone carrying this TCR beta chain was counted at least ten times. What it recognizes is unknown. The CDR3 runs to 15 residues. Trimming at V came to 5 bases and at J to 6 bases, leaving 10 bases not matched to a gene. The germline V gene encodes CDR1 SGHTA and CDR2 FQGNSA. This sample was taken from a study of T cell repertoires in cytomegalovirus infection. TCRdb used MiXCR to reprocess the reads, holding one entry per CDR3 protein. The table lists some 500,000 distinct CDR3 sequences, 30% to 40% of them singletons, with roughly 16% in the top ten. The V call is TRBV7-2, the J call TRBJ2-7, with TRBD2 matching 10 bases. This clonotype was sampled from a human donor in good health (CMV status not recorded). Some clones in this sample may be carry-over from other donors' samples. The material was cultured PBMCs, obtained from culture after CMV antigen stimulation. CDR3 loop: CASSPTLAGSGEQYF. As DNA, the CDR3 is TGTGCCAGCAGCCCAACACTAGCGGGGTCGGGCGAGCAGTACTTC.